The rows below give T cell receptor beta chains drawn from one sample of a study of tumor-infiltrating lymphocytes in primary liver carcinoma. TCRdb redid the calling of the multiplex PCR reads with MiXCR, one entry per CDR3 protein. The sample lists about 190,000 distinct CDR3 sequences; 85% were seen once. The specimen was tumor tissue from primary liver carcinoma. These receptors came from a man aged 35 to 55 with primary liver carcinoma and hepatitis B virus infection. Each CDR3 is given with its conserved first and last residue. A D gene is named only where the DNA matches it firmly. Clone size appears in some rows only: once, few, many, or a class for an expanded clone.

cdr3_nt: TGTGCCAGTAGCGTAACTTGCGGAGCTAGGTCCGAGCAGTACTTC
cdr3_aa: CASSVTCGARSEQYF
d_call: .
v_call: TRBV7-8
clone_size: .
j_call: TRBJ2-7

cdr3_nt: TGTGCTAGTGCCTTAGATAGGACAGATACGCAGTATTTT
cdr3_aa: CASALDRTDTQYF
d_call: .
v_call: TRBV12-5
clone_size: many
j_call: TRBJ2-3

cdr3_nt: TGTGCCAGCAGCCAAACGACAGGGAACACCGGGGAGCTGTTTTTT
cdr3_aa: CASSQTTGNTGELFF
d_call: .
v_call: TRBV4-2
clone_size: .
j_call: TRBJ2-2

cdr3_nt: TGTGCCAGCAGCTTAGCTCCTTGCGGGAGCCTTGGGGGCTACAATGAGCAGTTCTTC
cdr3_aa: CASSLAPCGSLGGYNEQFF
d_call: TRBD2
v_call: TRBV7-8
clone_size: .
j_call: TRBJ2-1

cdr3_nt: TGTGCCAAAAGGGACCCGAACACTGAAGCTTTCTTT
cdr3_aa: CAKRDPNTEAFF
d_call: .
v_call: TRBV10-3
clone_size: many
j_call: TRBJ1-1

cdr3_nt: TGTGCCAGCAGTTACTCAGGAGGGAGAGGGGGGAAAAATGAAAAACTCTTTTTT
cdr3_aa: CASSYSGGRGGKNEKLFF
d_call: .
v_call: TRBV6-5
clone_size: once
j_call: TRBJ1-4

cdr3_nt: TGTGCCAGCAGTGACGTACCCATGCAGTTCTTC
cdr3_aa: CASSDVPMQFF
d_call: .
v_call: TRBV6-5
clone_size: .
j_call: TRBJ2-1

cdr3_nt: TGTGCCACGTCGGCGAGGCCGGTCTACTATGAGCAGTTCTTC
cdr3_aa: CATSARPVYYEQFF
d_call: .
v_call: TRBV6-1
clone_size: .
j_call: TRBJ2-1

cdr3_nt: TGTGCCAGCAGCTCTCCCGGGTCTCGCGGGACTAAAAACATTCAGTATTTC
cdr3_aa: CASSSPGSRGTKNIQYF
d_call: TRBD2
v_call: TRBV11-1
clone_size: .
j_call: TRBJ2-4

cdr3_nt: TGTGCCAGCAGTGAAGCATGGGGGGCCTACAATATGCAGTTCTTC
cdr3_aa: CASSEAWGAYNMQFF
d_call: .
v_call: TRBV6-1
clone_size: .
j_call: TRBJ2-1

cdr3_nt: TGCAGCGGCCGTCAGGGGGGGGATGACACTGAAGCTTTCTTT
cdr3_aa: CSGRQGGDDTEAFF
d_call: TRBD1
v_call: TRBV29-1
clone_size: once
j_call: TRBJ1-1

cdr3_nt: TGTGCCACCAGCAGAGAGGGCCTGGGTAGCGGGAGGGACAATGAGCAGTTCTTC
cdr3_aa: CATSREGLGSGRDNEQFF
d_call: TRBD2
v_call: TRBV15
clone_size: .
j_call: TRBJ2-1

cdr3_nt: TGTGCTAGCCGTTGGGCAGCCTCGAACACCGGGGAGCTGTTTTTT
cdr3_aa: CASRWAASNTGELFF
d_call: .
v_call: TRBV6-2/TRBV6-3
clone_size: .
j_call: TRBJ2-2

cdr3_nt: TGTGCCAGTAGCACAAACGGACCGTGGGCGCAAGCTTTCTTT
cdr3_aa: CASSTNGPWAQAFF
d_call: .
v_call: TRBV19
clone_size: many
j_call: TRBJ1-1

cdr3_nt: TGTGCCATCAGTTTGGGCAGGGGGCCGACCCGGGAGCTGTTTTTT
cdr3_aa: CAISLGRGPTRELFF
d_call: TRBD1
v_call: TRBV12-3/TRBV12-4
clone_size: .
j_call: TRBJ2-2

cdr3_nt: TGTGCCAGCAGTACCCCGGGACAGGGGCATTATAACTATGGCTACACATTC
cdr3_aa: CASSTPGQGHYNYGYTF
d_call: TRBD1
v_call: TRBV5-4
clone_size: .
j_call: TRBJ1-2

cdr3_nt: TGTGACATCAGCTTAAGGGGCGATCAGTCCCAGCATTTT
cdr3_aa: CDISLRGDQSQHF
d_call: .
v_call: TRBV11-2
clone_size: .
j_call: TRBJ1-5

cdr3_nt: TGTGCCAGCAGCTTAGAACTAGCGGGAGTCCGCTACAATGAGCAGTTCTTC
cdr3_aa: CASSLELAGVRYNEQFF
d_call: TRBD2
v_call: TRBV7-3
clone_size: .
j_call: TRBJ2-1

cdr3_nt: TGTGCCATCAGTGAAAGGCAGGGACTTCGCACAGATACGCAGTATTTT
cdr3_aa: CAISERQGLRTDTQYF
d_call: .
v_call: TRBV6-1
clone_size: .
j_call: TRBJ2-3

cdr3_nt: TGTGCCAGCAGCCGGATACTGGTTTCACTCCTCAACTTT
cdr3_aa: CASSRILVSLLNF
d_call: .
v_call: TRBV11-1
clone_size: .
j_call: TRBJ1-6

cdr3_nt: TGCAGCGTAGTGAGTGGATGGGGGATGCCCTACGAGCGGTACTTC
cdr3_aa: CSVVSGWGMPYERYF
d_call: .
v_call: TRBV29-1
clone_size: .
j_call: TRBJ2-7

cdr3_nt: TGTGCCAGCAGCCAAGGCCGGGACAGGGGGTTTACACTCTCTGGAAACGCCATATATTTT
cdr3_aa: CASSQGRDRGFTLSGNAIYF
d_call: TRBD1
v_call: TRBV4-2
clone_size: .
j_call: TRBJ1-3

cdr3_nt: TGTGCCAGCAGCTTAGCGGGGGGAAGGTTACCCTACGAGCAGTACTTC
cdr3_aa: CASSLAGGRLPYEQYF
d_call: .
v_call: TRBV7-2
clone_size: .
j_call: TRBJ2-7

cdr3_nt: TGCGCCAGCAGGCAGGAGAGGACTAGCGGGAGTGTTTACGAGCAGTATTTC
cdr3_aa: CASRQERTSGSVYEQYF
d_call: TRBD2
v_call: TRBV11-2
clone_size: .
j_call: TRBJ2-7

cdr3_nt: TGTGCGAGCAGTAGACCGGGACAGGCGAATACTGAAGCTTTCTTT
cdr3_aa: CASSRPGQANTEAFF
d_call: TRBD1
v_call: TRBV12-3/TRBV12-4
clone_size: .
j_call: TRBJ1-1

cdr3_nt: TGTGCCAGAGCCGCACAGGGTGCTCCATCGAACACCGAGGAGCTGTTTTTT
cdr3_aa: CARAAQGAPSNTEELFF
d_call: .
v_call: TRBV5-6
clone_size: once
j_call: TRBJ2-2

cdr3_nt: TGTGCCGGACTGACAGGCGCCTGTGGTTACACATTC
cdr3_aa: CAGLTGACGYTF
d_call: .
v_call: TRBV6-1
clone_size: .
j_call: TRBJ1-2

cdr3_nt: TGTGCCACCAGTGACCTCGGGACAGGCGGGTTAGCAGATACGCAGTATTTT
cdr3_aa: CATSDLGTGGLADTQYF
d_call: TRBD1
v_call: TRBV24-1
clone_size: .
j_call: TRBJ2-3

cdr3_nt: TGTGCCAGCACCACGTGTTCCAGGAACTATGGTTACACCTTC
cdr3_aa: CASTTCSRNYGYTF
d_call: .
v_call: TRBV6-6
clone_size: once
j_call: TRBJ1-2

cdr3_nt: TGCAGCGCCACGCCGGGGGAGACCCAGTACTTC
cdr3_aa: CSATPGETQYF
d_call: .
v_call: TRBV29-1
clone_size: many
j_call: TRBJ2-5

cdr3_nt: TGTGCCAGCAGCTTAGTAGGTGGGAGATACGAGCAGTACTTC
cdr3_aa: CASSLVGGRYEQYF
d_call: .
v_call: TRBV11-2
clone_size: once
j_call: TRBJ2-7

cdr3_nt: TGTGCCGGCAGTGACACTAGCGGGAGCACAGATACGCAGTATTTT
cdr3_aa: CAGSDTSGSTDTQYF
d_call: TRBD2
v_call: TRBV6-4
clone_size: .
j_call: TRBJ2-3

cdr3_nt: TGTACCAGCCTTAGACTAGGCTCCCACGAGCAGTACTTC
cdr3_aa: CTSLRLGSHEQYF
d_call: .
v_call: TRBV6-5
clone_size: once
j_call: TRBJ2-7

cdr3_nt: TGTCCCAGCAAAGTATCAGGGTCTCAGCCCCATCATTTT
cdr3_aa: CPSKVSGSQPHHF
d_call: .
v_call: TRBV6-1
clone_size: .
j_call: TRBJ1-5

cdr3_nt: TGTACCAGCAGTCTGCCGGGACAGGGCTCCTACCATGAGCAGTTCTTC
cdr3_aa: CTSSLPGQGSYHEQFF
d_call: TRBD1
v_call: TRBV6-2/TRBV6-3
clone_size: .
j_call: TRBJ2-1

cdr3_nt: TGTACCATCAGCCCTAACAAAGGAGGGCAACAGCCCCAGCATTTT
cdr3_aa: CTISPNKGGQQPQHF
d_call: .
v_call: TRBV10-3
clone_size: .
j_call: TRBJ1-5

cdr3_nt: TGCGCCAACAGACGGGGGGCACAAGAAGATACGCAGTATTTT
cdr3_aa: CANRRGAQEDTQYF
d_call: .
v_call: TRBV5-1
clone_size: .
j_call: TRBJ2-3

cdr3_nt: TGCGCCAGCAGCCAAGGTCTCAGGGGACGAAATGAAAAACTGTTTTTT
cdr3_aa: CASSQGLRGRNEKLFF
d_call: .
v_call: TRBV4-3
clone_size: .
j_call: TRBJ1-4

cdr3_nt: TGTGTCAGCAGCTACCGACGGGAGGGTCGGGAGACCCAGTACTTC
cdr3_aa: CVSSYRREGRETQYF
d_call: TRBD2
v_call: TRBV11-2
clone_size: .
j_call: TRBJ2-5

cdr3_nt: TGTGTCATCAGTGTTGGGACCCCAGGGGGCCCAGATTCGCAGTATTTT
cdr3_aa: CVISVGTPGGPDSQYF
d_call: TRBD1
v_call: TRBV10-3
clone_size: .
j_call: TRBJ2-3

cdr3_nt: TGCAGCGTTCTTCGGACATACAGCAGCACTGAAGCTTTCTTT
cdr3_aa: CSVLRTYSSTEAFF
d_call: .
v_call: TRBV29-1
clone_size: .
j_call: TRBJ1-1

cdr3_nt: TGTATCAGCAGTCTGGCAGGGCAAGACTATGGCTACACCTTC
cdr3_aa: CISSLAGQDYGYTF
d_call: .
v_call: TRBV12-3/TRBV12-4
clone_size: .
j_call: TRBJ1-2

cdr3_nt: TGTGCCAGCCGCCGACATGGCCAAGAGACCCAGTACTTC
cdr3_aa: CASRRHGQETQYF
d_call: .
v_call: TRBV28
clone_size: .
j_call: TRBJ2-5

cdr3_nt: TGTGCCAGCGGTCCCGGGACAGGGTTCACGGATACGCGGTATTTT
cdr3_aa: CASGPGTGFTDTRYF
d_call: TRBD1
v_call: TRBV11-3
clone_size: .
j_call: TRBJ2-3

cdr3_nt: TGTGCCAACAGTCAACGACAGGGGGGTGAGCAGTCCTTC
cdr3_aa: CANSQRQGGEQSF
d_call: TRBD1
v_call: TRBV6-5
clone_size: .
j_call: TRBJ2-1

cdr3_nt: TGTGCCAGCAGCTCGCTACTAGCGGGAGTCGTCGATGAGGAGTTATTC
cdr3_aa: CASSSLLAGVVDEELF
d_call: TRBD2
v_call: TRBV11-2
clone_size: .
j_call: TRBJ2-1

cdr3_nt: TGTGCCAGCAGTACAGGTTGGAACACTGAAGTTTTCTTT
cdr3_aa: CASSTGWNTEVFF
d_call: .
v_call: TRBV11-3
clone_size: .
j_call: TRBJ1-1

cdr3_nt: TGCAGCGTTGATTTCGGGACAGGGGGCTTTTATGAGCGGTTCTTC
cdr3_aa: CSVDFGTGGFYERFF
d_call: TRBD1
v_call: TRBV29-1
clone_size: .
j_call: TRBJ2-1

cdr3_nt: TGTGCCTTCAGTGACGCGGGAGGGTCATCGTACAATGAGCAGTTCTTC
cdr3_aa: CAFSDAGGSSYNEQFF
d_call: TRBD2
v_call: TRBV10-3
clone_size: .
j_call: TRBJ2-1

cdr3_nt: TGTGCCAGCAGCTTGCGGACTAGTGGAGTCTCCTACGAAGCGTACTTC
cdr3_aa: CASSLRTSGVSYEAYF
d_call: TRBD2
v_call: TRBV11-2
clone_size: .
j_call: TRBJ2-7

cdr3_nt: TGTGCCAGCAGCCAAGGCCGGGACAGGGGGCTTACTCTATCTGGAGACGCCATATATTTT
cdr3_aa: CASSQGRDRGLTLSGDAIYF
d_call: TRBD1
v_call: TRBV4-2
clone_size: .
j_call: TRBJ1-3

cdr3_nt: TGCAGCGTTGAACAGGACAGTTCCTACGAACAGTACTTC
cdr3_aa: CSVEQDSSYEQYF
d_call: .
v_call: TRBV29-1
clone_size: .
j_call: TRBJ2-7

cdr3_nt: TGTGCCAGCAGCCCGGGGGGCGGGGCGGAGCGGCCCCAGCATTTT
cdr3_aa: CASSPGGGAERPQHF
d_call: .
v_call: TRBV16
clone_size: .
j_call: TRBJ1-5

cdr3_nt: TGTGCCAACAGCTCAGGTTTCAATGAGCATTTCTTC
cdr3_aa: CANSSGFNEHFF
d_call: .
v_call: TRBV6-2/TRBV6-3
clone_size: .
j_call: TRBJ2-1

cdr3_nt: TGCTGTGCTAGAGACCAGCGAGAGACCCAGTACTTC
cdr3_aa: CCARDQRETQYF
d_call: .
v_call: TRBV20-1
clone_size: .
j_call: TRBJ2-5

cdr3_nt: TGTGTCACTAGGCCAGGAAGCGCCGGGGAGCTGTTATTT
cdr3_aa: CVTRPGSAGELLF
d_call: .
v_call: TRBV11-2
clone_size: .
j_call: TRBJ2-2

cdr3_nt: TGTGCCGGCGGCTTCAGCGGGGGACAAGAGACCCAGTATTTC
cdr3_aa: CAGGFSGGQETQYF
d_call: TRBD2
v_call: TRBV11-2
clone_size: .
j_call: TRBJ2-5

cdr3_nt: TGTGCCAAGACCGGGACAGGCCAGGCGCCCCAGCATTTT
cdr3_aa: CAKTGTGQAPQHF
d_call: TRBD1
v_call: TRBV10-3
clone_size: once
j_call: TRBJ1-5

cdr3_nt: TGTGCCAGAAGCTCTAACGGGAACTCCTACGAGCAGCACTTC
cdr3_aa: CARSSNGNSYEQHF
d_call: .
v_call: TRBV11-2
clone_size: .
j_call: TRBJ2-7